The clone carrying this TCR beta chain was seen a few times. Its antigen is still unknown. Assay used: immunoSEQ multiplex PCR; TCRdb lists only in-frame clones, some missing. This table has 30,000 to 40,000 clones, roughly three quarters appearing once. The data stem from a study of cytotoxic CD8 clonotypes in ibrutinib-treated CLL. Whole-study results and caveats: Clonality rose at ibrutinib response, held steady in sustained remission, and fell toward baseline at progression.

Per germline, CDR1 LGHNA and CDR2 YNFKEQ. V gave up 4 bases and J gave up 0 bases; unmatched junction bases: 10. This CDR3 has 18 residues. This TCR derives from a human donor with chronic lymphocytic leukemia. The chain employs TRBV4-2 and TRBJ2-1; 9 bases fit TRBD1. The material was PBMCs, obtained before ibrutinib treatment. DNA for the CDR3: TGTGCCAGCAGCCCAACCCCCGGGACAGGGCGCTCCTACAATGAGCAGTTCTTC. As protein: CASSPTPGTGRSYNEQFF.